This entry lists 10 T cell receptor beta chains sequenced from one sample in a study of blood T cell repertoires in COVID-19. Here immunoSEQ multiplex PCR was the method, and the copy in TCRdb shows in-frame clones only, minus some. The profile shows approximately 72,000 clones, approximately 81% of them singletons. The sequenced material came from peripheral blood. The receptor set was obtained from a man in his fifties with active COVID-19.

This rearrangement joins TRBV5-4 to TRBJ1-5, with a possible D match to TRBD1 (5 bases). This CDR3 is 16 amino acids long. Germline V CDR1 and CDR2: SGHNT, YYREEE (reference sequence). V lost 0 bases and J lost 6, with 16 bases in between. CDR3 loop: CASSLVWQGPRQPQHF. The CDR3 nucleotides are TGTGCCAGCAGCTTGGTGTGGCAGGGTCCCCGTCAGCCCCAGCATTTT.

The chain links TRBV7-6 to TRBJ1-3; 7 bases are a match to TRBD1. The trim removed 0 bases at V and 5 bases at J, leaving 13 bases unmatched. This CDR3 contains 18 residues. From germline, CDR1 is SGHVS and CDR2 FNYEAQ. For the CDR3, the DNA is TGTGCCAGCAGCTTAGCGCCACTCGACAGGGAAGGCAGAAACACCATATATTTT. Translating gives CASSLAPLDREGRNTIYF. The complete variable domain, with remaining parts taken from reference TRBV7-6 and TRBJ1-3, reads GAGVSQSPRYKVTKRGQDVALRCDPISGHVSLYWYRQALGQGPEFLTYFNYEAQQDKSGLPNDRFSAERPEGSISTLTIQRTEQRDSAMYRCASSLAPLDREGRNTIYFGEGSWLTVV.

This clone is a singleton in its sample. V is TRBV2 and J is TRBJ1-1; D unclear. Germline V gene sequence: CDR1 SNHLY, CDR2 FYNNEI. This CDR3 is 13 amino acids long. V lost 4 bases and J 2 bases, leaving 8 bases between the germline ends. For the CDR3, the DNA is TGTGCCAGCAGTGTTATCGGTAACACTGAAGCTTTCTTT. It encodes CASSVIGNTEAFF.

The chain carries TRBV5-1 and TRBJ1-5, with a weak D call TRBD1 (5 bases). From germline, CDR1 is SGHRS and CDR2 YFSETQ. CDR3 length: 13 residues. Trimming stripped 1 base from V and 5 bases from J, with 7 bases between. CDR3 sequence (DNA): TGCGCCAGCAGCTTGATAGGGGATCAGCCCCAGCATTTT. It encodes CASSLIGDQPQHF.

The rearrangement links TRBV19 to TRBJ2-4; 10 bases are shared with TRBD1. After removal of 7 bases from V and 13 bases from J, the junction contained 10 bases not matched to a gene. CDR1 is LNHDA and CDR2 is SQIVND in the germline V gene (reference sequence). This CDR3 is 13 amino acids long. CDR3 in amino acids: CASIAGTGDRQYF. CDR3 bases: TGTGCCAGTATCGCCGGGACAGGGGACCGCCAGTACTTC.

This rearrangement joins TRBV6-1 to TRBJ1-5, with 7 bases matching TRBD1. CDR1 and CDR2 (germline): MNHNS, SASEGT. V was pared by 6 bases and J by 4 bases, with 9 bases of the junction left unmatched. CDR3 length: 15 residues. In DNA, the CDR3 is TGTGCCAGCAGAATGACAGGGATGGGAAATCAGCCCCAGCATTTT. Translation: CASRMTGMGNQPQHF.

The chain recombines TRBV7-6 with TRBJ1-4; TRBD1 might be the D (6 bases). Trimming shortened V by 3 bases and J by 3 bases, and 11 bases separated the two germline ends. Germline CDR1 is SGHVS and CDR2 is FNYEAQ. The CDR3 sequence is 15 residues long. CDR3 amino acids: CASSFTGGPNEKLFF. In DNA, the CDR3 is TGTGCCAGCAGCTTTACGGGGGGCCCTAATGAAAAACTGTTTTTT.

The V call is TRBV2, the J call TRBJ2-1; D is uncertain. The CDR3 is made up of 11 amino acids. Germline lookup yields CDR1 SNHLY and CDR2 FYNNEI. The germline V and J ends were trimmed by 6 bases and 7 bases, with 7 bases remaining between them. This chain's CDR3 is CASRAANEQFF. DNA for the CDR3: TGTGCCAGCAGGGCCGCAAATGAGCAGTTCTTC.

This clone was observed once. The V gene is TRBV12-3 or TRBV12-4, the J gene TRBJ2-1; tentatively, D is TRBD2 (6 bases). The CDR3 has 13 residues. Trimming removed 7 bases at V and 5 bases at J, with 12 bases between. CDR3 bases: TGTGCCAGCATAGGGCTAGCGAACAATGAGCAGTTCTTC. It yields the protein CASIGLANNEQFF.

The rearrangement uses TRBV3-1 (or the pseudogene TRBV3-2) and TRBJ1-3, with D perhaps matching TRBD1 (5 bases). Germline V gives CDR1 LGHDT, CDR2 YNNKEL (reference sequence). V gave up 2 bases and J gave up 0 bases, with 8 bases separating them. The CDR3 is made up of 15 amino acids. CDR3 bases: TGTGCCAGCAGCCAATCGACAGTCTCTGGAAACACCATATATTTT. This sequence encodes CASSQSTVSGNTIYF.